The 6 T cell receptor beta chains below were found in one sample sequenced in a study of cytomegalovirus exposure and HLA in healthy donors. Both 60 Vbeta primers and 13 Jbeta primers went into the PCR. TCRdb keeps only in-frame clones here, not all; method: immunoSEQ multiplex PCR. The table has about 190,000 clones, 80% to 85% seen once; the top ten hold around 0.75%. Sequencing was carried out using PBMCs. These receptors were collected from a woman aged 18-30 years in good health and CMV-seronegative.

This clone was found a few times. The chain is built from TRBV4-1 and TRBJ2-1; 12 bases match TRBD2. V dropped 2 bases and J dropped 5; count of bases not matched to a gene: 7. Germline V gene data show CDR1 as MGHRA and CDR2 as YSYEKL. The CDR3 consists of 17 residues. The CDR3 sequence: CASSQPLRTSGDNEQFF. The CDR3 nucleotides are TGCGCCAGCAGCCAACCCCTACGGACTAGCGGGGACAATGAGCAGTTCTTC.

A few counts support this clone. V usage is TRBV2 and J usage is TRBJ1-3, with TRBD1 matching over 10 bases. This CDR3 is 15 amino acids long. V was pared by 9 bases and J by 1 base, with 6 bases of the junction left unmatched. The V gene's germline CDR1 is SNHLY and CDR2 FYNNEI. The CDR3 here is CASRQGASSGNTIYF. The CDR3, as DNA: TGTGCCAGTAGACAGGGGGCGAGTTCTGGAAACACCATATATTTT.

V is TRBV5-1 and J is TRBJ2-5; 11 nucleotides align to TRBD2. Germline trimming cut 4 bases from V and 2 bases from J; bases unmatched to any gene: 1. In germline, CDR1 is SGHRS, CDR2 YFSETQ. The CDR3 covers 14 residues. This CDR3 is CASSPSGGQETQYF. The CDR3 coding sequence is TGCGCCAGCAGCCCTAGCGGGGGGCAAGAGACCCAGTACTTC.

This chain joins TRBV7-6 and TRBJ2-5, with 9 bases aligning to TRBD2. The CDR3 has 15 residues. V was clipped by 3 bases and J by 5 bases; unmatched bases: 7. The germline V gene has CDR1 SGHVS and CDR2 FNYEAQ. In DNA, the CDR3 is TGTGCCAGCAGCTTGGGCGGGGGGGCCGATGAGACCCAGTACTTC. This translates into CASSLGGGADETQYF.

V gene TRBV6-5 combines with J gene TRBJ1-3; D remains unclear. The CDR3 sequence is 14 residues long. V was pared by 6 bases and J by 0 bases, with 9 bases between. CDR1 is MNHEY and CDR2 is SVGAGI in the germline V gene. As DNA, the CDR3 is TGTGCCAGCAGGACTTTGGGCTCTGGAAACACCATATATTTT. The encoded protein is CASRTLGSGNTIYF.

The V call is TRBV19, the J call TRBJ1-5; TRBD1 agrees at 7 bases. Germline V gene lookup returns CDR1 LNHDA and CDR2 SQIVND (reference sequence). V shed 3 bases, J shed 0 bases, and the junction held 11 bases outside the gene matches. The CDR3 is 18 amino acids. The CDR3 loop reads CASSIFTGALYSNQPQHF. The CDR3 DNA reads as TGTGCCAGTAGTATCTTCACAGGGGCCCTCTATAGCAATCAGCCCCAGCATTTT.